The clone carrying this TCR beta chain occurred many times. The healthy controls volunteered at a blood bank in Maryland, USA. These data come from a study of neurological immune-mediated disorders. TCRdb ran MiXCR on the 5' RACE reads and lists one entry per CDR3 protein. The sample contains about 27,000 distinct CDR3 sequences, 21% of which appear only once. The CDR3 is 16 residues long. V trimming: 6 bases; J trimming: 7 bases; junction bases outside the gene matches: 13. Germline V lookup: CDR1 SGHRS, CDR2 YFSETQ. The chain carries TRBV5-1 and TRBJ1-6; 7 bases fit TRBD1. This TCR derives from a woman aged 55 to 70 in good health. The sequencing input was PBMCs. Here the CDR3 DNA reads TGCGCCAGCACCCCGGGACAGCCGGGGCCGAATTCACCCCTCCACTTT. As protein: CASTPGQPGPNSPLHF.